A selection of T cell receptor beta chains follows, all from one sample in a study of blood T cell repertoires in COVID-19. The repertoire was sequenced with immunoSEQ multiplex PCR; TCRdb's copy has only in-frame clones and lacks some. Among roughly 170,000 clones listed, more than 80% were seen once. Sequenced: peripheral blood. The receptors originated from a human donor in a cohort sampled during active COVID-19. The CDR3 runs from the conserved cysteine through the conserved F or W. The D gene is left open where the match is weak. Not every row has a clone size; where given, it reads once, few, many or a size class.

V gene	clone size	D gene	J gene	CDR3 DNA	CDR3 protein
TRBV23-1	-	TRBD2	TRBJ2-7	TGCGCCAGCAGTCAAAAAAAAAGGACGGGGGGGATATGTGGGTTCCACGAGCAGTACTTC	CASSQKKRTGGICGFHEQYF
TRBV27	-	TRBD2	TRBJ2-6	TGTGCCAGCACCGAGTCAATGCACCATGGGGTAGCGGGGGGACTTGGGGCCAACGTCCTGACTTTC	CASTESMHHGVAGGLGANVLTF
TRBV18	-	-	TRBJ1-5	TGTGCCAGCTCACAGAGCGGGACTGGATATCAGCCCCAGCATTTT	CASSQSGTGYQPQHF
TRBV6-5	-	TRBD1	TRBJ1-1	TGTGCCAGCAGACCCCGGACAGGTGGGACTGAAGCTTTCTTT	CASRPRTGGTEAFF
TRBV7-3	-	TRBD1	TRBJ1-1	TGTGCCAGCAGCTCTCAGGGGGGCACTGAAGCTTTCTTT	CASSSQGGTEAFF
TRBV7-2	-	TRBD1	TRBJ1-4	TGTGCCAGCAGCCCCCCACGTTCTGACAGGGCAACTAATGAAAAACTGTTTTTT	CASSPPRSDRATNEKLFF
TRBV5-1	-	-	TRBJ2-5	TGCGCCAGCAGCTTGGATGCTGAAGCGACCCAGTACTTC	CASSLDAEATQYF
TRBV11-2	-	-	TRBJ1-1	TGTGCCAGCAGCTTAGGAGTGGTTACAGATCTGGCTTTCTTT	CASSLGVVTDLAFF
TRBV7-9	-	TRBD2	TRBJ2-3	TGTGCCAGCAGCTCCACTAGCGGGGGCACTCTGGGGACAGATACGCAGTATTTT	CASSSTSGGTLGTDTQYF
TRBV11-2	-	-	TRBJ1-2	TGTGCCAGCAGCTCCAGGGGAGGCTACACCTTC	CASSSRGGYTF
TRBV7-2	-	-	TRBJ2-1	TGTGCCAGCAGCTTAGTTGGAGTCCCGAGCTCCTACAATGAGCAGTTCTTC	CASSLVGVPSSYNEQFF
TRBV5-1	-	TRBD1	TRBJ1-1	TGCGCCAGCAGCGGACAGGAGGCCACTGAAGCTTTCTTT	CASSGQEATEAFF
TRBV6-6	-	TRBD1	TRBJ1-1	TGTGCCAGCAGTCCGAGGACAGGGCGAGGGAACACTGAAGCTTTCTTT	CASSPRTGRGNTEAFF
TRBV3-1/TRBV3-2	-	-	TRBJ1-2	TGTGCCAGCAGCCCTGGATCGGAGGACTACACCTTC	CASSPGSEDYTF
TRBV3-1/TRBV3-2	-	TRBD1	TRBJ1-1	TGTGCCAGCAGCCCCGGGACAGGTATAACTGAAGCTTTCTTT	CASSPGTGITEAFF
TRBV12-3/TRBV12-4	-	-	TRBJ1-1	TGTGCCAGCAGTTTAGGTGGGGCAGCAGAAGCTTTCTTT	CASSLGGAAEAFF
TRBV9	-	-	TRBJ2-7	TGTGCCAGCAGCGTTTTTGCAGTCTCCTACGAGCAGTACTTC	CASSVFAVSYEQYF
TRBV6-5	-	-	TRBJ1-1	TGTGCCAGCACTCTCAGGGCAGGGACTACTGAAGCTTTCTTT	CASTLRAGTTEAFF
TRBV5-4	-	-	TRBJ2-5	TGTGCCAGCGGAAGACTTCAGTACCAAGAGACCCAGTACTTC	CASGRLQYQETQYF
TRBV19	-	-	TRBJ2-5	TGTGCCAGCAGTTTCGGACTACAAGAGACCCAGTACTTC	CASSFGLQETQYF
TRBV20-1	-	-	TRBJ2-7	TGCAGTGCTAGTGTGTGGGTGCGAGGCCCCTCCTACGAGCAGTACTTC	CSASVWVRGPSYEQYF
TRBV3-1/TRBV3-2	-	-	TRBJ1-2	TGTGCCAGCAGCCCAGCAGGGTCGGGCTATGGCTACACCTTC	CASSPAGSGYGYTF
TRBV7-8	-	TRBD1	TRBJ2-7	TGTGCCAGCAGCCGCGACAGGGGCGAGCAGTACTTC	CASSRDRGEQYF
TRBV5-1	-	-	TRBJ1-1	TGCGCCAGCACCACAGGCTCCGCGAACACTGAAGCTTTCTTT	CASTTGSANTEAFF
TRBV3-1/TRBV3-2	few	-	TRBJ1-1	TGTGCCAGCAGCCAAGGCCGGGGAGGCAAATCAGCTTTCTTT	CASSQGRGGKSAFF
TRBV6-5	-	-	TRBJ1-3	TGTGCCAGCACCGCTAGACCCTCTGGAAACACCATATATTTT	CASTARPSGNTIYF
TRBV5-1	-	-	TRBJ1-5	TGCGCCAGCAGGGACAGCCCCAATCAGCCCCAGCATTTT	CASRDSPNQPQHF
TRBV14	-	TRBD1	TRBJ1-2	TGTGCCAGCAGCCAAGTGGCAGGGGGCCACTATGGCTACACCTTC	CASSQVAGGHYGYTF
TRBV7-8	-	TRBD1	TRBJ2-2	TGTGCCAGCAGCACAAGAGGGAACAGGGGGCGGGTTAAGGACACCGGGGAGCTGTTTTTT	CASSTRGNRGRVKDTGELFF
TRBV4-1	-	-	TRBJ2-6	TGCGCCAGCAGCTTCAGATTAACTGGGGCCAACGTCCTGACTTTC	CASSFRLTGANVLTF
TRBV19	-	-	TRBJ2-7	TGTGCCAGTAGCCGAACAGGGGGGGCCGAATACGAGCAGTACTTC	CASSRTGGAEYEQYF
TRBV9	-	TRBD1	TRBJ2-5	TGTGCCAGCAGCGTAGGGGGGACAGGGAAAGAGACCCAGTACTTC	CASSVGGTGKETQYF
TRBV3-1/TRBV3-2	-	TRBD2	TRBJ2-1	TGTGCCAGCAGCCAAGATGTCGGGGGGTCCAACAATGAGCAGTTCTTC	CASSQDVGGSNNEQFF
TRBV27	-	-	TRBJ2-7	TGTGCCAGCAGCTCCACCTTTCGACAGAGCACCTACGAGCAGTACTTC	CASSSTFRQSTYEQYF
TRBV6-5	-	TRBD1	TRBJ2-7	TGTGCCAGCGGGACAGAACACTACGAGCAGTACTTC	CASGTEHYEQYF
TRBV2	-	TRBD1	TRBJ2-7	TGTGCCAGCGGGGACAGAGTCCACTACGAGCAGTACTTC	CASGDRVHYEQYF
TRBV6-5	-	-	TRBJ1-4	TGTGCCACCCGGTGGGGGGGGGATGAAAAACTGTTTTTT	CATRWGGDEKLFF
TRBV19	-	TRBD1	TRBJ2-3	TGTGCCAGTAGTCCCCGGGGACAGGGCCCAGATACGCAGTATTTT	CASSPRGQGPDTQYF
TRBV5-1	-	TRBD1	TRBJ2-7	TGCGCCAGCAGCTTGGGGGACAGGGGCAACGAGCAGTACTTC	CASSLGDRGNEQYF
TRBV5-1	-	TRBD1	TRBJ2-5	TGCGCCAGCAGCTGGGGGACAGGGGGCAGGGAGACCCAGTACTTC	CASSWGTGGRETQYF
TRBV4-1	-	-	TRBJ2-7	TGCGCCAGCAGCCAAGGGGCTGACTACGAGCAGTACTTC	CASSQGADYEQYF
TRBV3-1/TRBV3-2	-	TRBD1	TRBJ2-7	TGTGCCAGCAGCCAGATCCATCAGGGGGCCTACGAGCAGTACTTC	CASSQIHQGAYEQYF
TRBV19	few	TRBD1	TRBJ1-2	TGTGCCAGTAGTACCAATAGACAGGGTGGTGGCTACACCTTC	CASSTNRQGGGYTF
TRBV5-1	-	-	TRBJ2-1	TGCGCCAGCAGCTTGGTTGGACAGTTATCCTACAATGAGCAGTTCTTC	CASSLVGQLSYNEQFF
TRBV25-1	many	TRBD1	TRBJ2-7	TGTGCCAGCAGTAACCGGGAAGGGGGCCACGAGCAGTACTTC	CASSNREGGHEQYF
TRBV5-1	once	TRBD1	TRBJ1-2	TGCGCCAGCAGCAGCACAGGGGATGGCTACACCTTC	CASSSTGDGYTF